Reported below is one TCR beta chain. No antigen is known for it. Within one base of it there is no much larger clone, and no base qualities were kept. The data stem from a study of T cell responses to AZD1222 COVID-19 vaccine (dated by TCRdb to the early 2020s). Looking at the study overall: AZD1222 recipients given second doses at about 4 weeks or at about 12 weeks were pooled, since spike-specific TCR depth and breadth were not found to differ between the two schedules. TCR sequencing was performed for 230 to 250 trial participants, of whom roughly 200 were given two doses of AZD1222 and approximately 25 were given two doses of MenACWY control vaccine. Trial participants were enrolled by age into 18-55, 56-69 and 70-plus year subgroups, with around 140, 26 and 57 TCR-sequenced participants respectively.

The CDR3 regions of human TCRbeta chains were analyzed by immunosequencing. The original methods were these. Repertoire TCRs were checked for matches against a reference library of SARS-CoV-2-specific TCRs that had been generated using the MIRA antigen-specificity platform. Breadth meant the fraction of unique TCRs that were SARS-CoV-2-associated, whereas depth meant the fraction of total T cells that were SARS-CoV-2-associated. Using the MIRA data, each spike-specific TCR was assigned both to the spike region to which the TCR was reactive and to a CD4 or CD8 class. Log10-transformed breadth and depth values were compared by one-way ANOVA with Sidak's multiple comparisons tests. Drawn from immuneACCESS, this table holds only the in-frame rearrangements with V and J called that TCRdb kept. Clones are partly lost; checked studies trace under half to an unresolved V gene and leave the rest unexplained. The V and J calls and clone size come from that table; D and trimming were worked out from the DNA. The sample data list around 170,000 clones, and less than 95% of these were observed just once. The top ten constitute 4.4% of the sample.

The germline V gene (reference sequence) yields SEHNR for CDR1 and FQNEAQ for CDR2. V is pruned by 2 bases and J by 0 bases, leaving 3 bases of the junction without a gene match. Including the terminal cysteine and phenylalanine, the CDR3 comprises 15 residues. The CDR3 DNA has 45 bases and is translated from base 1. General study outcomes and caveats: A significant rise in spike-specific TCR breadth and depth was observed after two AZD1222 doses relative to day 0 and relative to MenACWY recipients. Conclusions about previously exposed vaccinees were limited because only 5 or 6 AZD1222 recipients were SARS-CoV-2 seropositive at baseline. No day 14 peak-response samples were available, so repertoires were characterized only after the peak T cell response. The whole spike protein was spanned by vaccine-associated CD4 TCRs, and dominant responses were seen in regions 160-218 and 743-854. Participants were mostly white British, with more females than males. The authors suggested clonal diversity may have been underestimated. Epitopes outside the regions mutated in the B.1.351 and B.1.1.7 variants were reportedly recognized by nearly half of the unique spike-specific TCRs. The 56-69-year group was small, and its depth increase did not reach significance, likely because of low power.

The time point label of this sample denotes: baseline before first vaccination. Vaccinee samples came from UK trials COV001 and COV002, including a single-blind randomized controlled phase 2/3 trial of AZD1222 (ChAdOx1 nCoV-19) in healthy adults. For TCRbeta chain sequencing, PBMC samples were collected from trial participants at day 0 and at day 28 after the second dose. The sample in question was peripheral blood, obtained on day 0 of AZD1222 vaccination. Here the chain combines TRBV7-9 and TRBJ1-1; TRBD1 agrees with 7 junctional bases. The receptor was isolated from an adult in good health. The nucleotides are TGTGCCAGCAGCTTAACAGGGGATATGAACACTGAAGCTTTCTTT. This gives the protein CASSLTGDMNTEAFF.